This T cell receptor beta chain is from a study of memory CD4+ T cells and cytomegalovirus serostatus. Single viable CD3+CD4+CD8-CD45RO+ cells were sorted as the memory CD4+ T cells. Donors' CMV status reflects serum IgG against pp150, pp28, p38, p52. Profiling relied on immunoSEQ multiplex PCR, and the TCRdb table lists in-frame clones only, not all of them. The sample shows about 47,000 clones, roughly 80% of them seen only once. This clone was counted only a few times. The CDR3 is made up of 16 amino acids. Trimming took off 0 bases at V and 1 base at J, with 11 bases between the two ends. The germline V gene encodes CDR1 SGHNT and CDR2 YENEEA.

The TCR comes from an adult in good health and CMV-seropositive. The chain joins TRBV11-3 to TRBJ2-3; tentatively, D is TRBD2 (5 bases). Sequencing was performed on memory CD4+ T cells from blood. The CDR3 here is CASSLDLSAGTDTQYF. The CDR3 DNA reads as TGTGCCAGCAGCTTAGATCTTAGCGCTGGCACAGATACGCAGTATTTT.